This note documents a single T cell receptor (beta chain) sequence. CDR1 is SGHVS, CDR2 FQNEAQ, per germline. V was shortened by 1 base and J by 2 bases, with 13 bases between the two germline ends. The CDR3 totals 16 residues. The data belong to a study of blood T cell repertoires in COVID-19. Across the whole study: From the United States, Italy and Spain came samples of acute and convalescent COVID-19. Sample material is recorded as cDNA or gDNA derived from T cells, B-cell-depleted T cells, or PBMCs.

How the authors handled the data: Using reference gene primer amplification, nucleated cell counts were estimated. The method was immunoSEQ multiplex PCR; TCRdb's version includes in-frame clones alone and lacks a portion of them. V, J and clone size were drawn from that table, and D and trimming were deduced from the DNA. The profile shows 200,000 or so clones, approximately 82% of them singletons. The chain combines TRBV7-8 with TRBJ2-3; D remains unclear. Sequencing input: peripheral blood. This TCR came from a human donor with acute or convalescent COVID-19. The donor label of this sample is uncertain. The CDR3 nucleotides read TGTGCCAGCAGCTTAGGTAGTGGGCATTACACAGATACGCAGTATTTT. This gives the protein CASSLGSGHYTDTQYF.